The 10 T cell receptor beta chains reported below all come from one sample, sequenced in a study of blood T cell repertoires in COVID-19. Generated by immunoSEQ multiplex PCR, the TCRdb table keeps only in-frame clones and is missing some. The data show some 490,000 clones, approximately 85% seen once. Sequenced input: peripheral blood. These receptor sequences come from a human donor in a cohort sampled during active COVID-19.

The chain employs TRBV15 and TRBJ2-7; D not resolved. Trimming took 0 bases from V and 0 from J, leaving 9 bases between them. CDR3 length equals 15 residues. CDR1 and CDR2 from the germline V gene are LNHNV and YYDKDF (reference sequence). CDR3 loop: CATSRDSQLSYEQYF. In DNA form, the CDR3 reads TGTGCCACCAGCAGAGATTCACAGCTCTCCTACGAGCAGTACTTC.

The rearrangement uses TRBV7-2 and TRBJ2-3, with TRBD2 identical over 7 bases. Per the germline V gene, CDR1 is SGHTA and CDR2 is FQGNSA. This CDR3 comprises 15 residues. Losses at the gene ends were 1 base for V and 6 bases for J; bases not matched to a gene: 7. The CDR3 here is CASSLERTSLDTQYF. In DNA, the CDR3 is TGTGCCAGCAGCTTAGAACGGACTAGTCTTGATACGCAGTATTTT.

This chain uses TRBV27 with TRBJ2-5; 8 bases align to TRBD2. The V and J ends lost 3 bases and 3 bases, in that order; junction bases with no gene match: 6. The CDR3 is 15 amino acids. Germline assignment: CDR1 MNHEY and CDR2 SMNVEV (reference sequence). This CDR3 reads CASSFLSAGEETQYF. The CDR3 nucleotides read TGTGCCAGCAGTTTTCTATCAGCGGGAGAAGAGACCCAGTACTTC.

V usage is TRBV30 and J usage is TRBJ2-4, with D possibly matching TRBD1 (7 bases). In germline, CDR1 is GTSNPN, CDR2 SVGIG (reference sequence). Trimming left V 3 bases short and J 6 bases short, with 21 bases between. The CDR3 is made up of 16 amino acids. CDR3 nucleotide sequence: TGTGCCTGGAGCACCGGGTGGGCAGGGGGAGGAAACATTCAGTACTTC. It translates to CAWSTGWAGGGNIQYF. The entire variable domain, with the rest obtained from reference TRBV30 and TRBJ2-4, is as follows: SQTIHQWPATLVQPVGSPLSLECTVEGTSNPNLYWYRQAAGRGLQLLFYSVGIGQISSEVPQNLSASRPQDRQFILSSKKLLLSDSGFYLCAWSTGWAGGGNIQYFGAGTRLSVL.

The chain is built from TRBV3-1 (or the pseudogene TRBV3-2) and TRBJ1-6; D unresolved. The CDR3 loop spans 14 amino acids. Trimming took 3 bases from V and 8 from J, leaving 11 bases between them. Germline loops: CDR1 LGHDT, CDR2 YNNKEL (reference sequence). CDR3 DNA: TGTGCCAGCAGCCACTGGCAGGTAGATTCACCCCTCCACTTT. Amino acids: CASSHWQVDSPLHF.

This chain joins TRBV30 and TRBJ1-1; D is undetermined. Per germline, CDR1 GTSNPN and CDR2 SVGIG (reference sequence). The CDR3 is 12 residues long. V was trimmed by 0 bases and J by 5 bases, leaving 7 bases between them. The CDR3 reads CAWSVARTEAFF. CDR3 DNA: TGTGCCTGGAGTGTCGCGAGAACTGAAGCTTTCTTT.

V and J are TRBV6-1 and TRBJ1-2; 8 bases line up with TRBD1. The germline V gene has CDR1 MNHNS and CDR2 SASEGT. The CDR3 loop spans 15 amino acids. Trimming removed 3 bases from V and 0 bases from J; junction bases left unmatched: 3. DNA for the CDR3: TGTGCCAGCAGTGACGGGGACAGGCCTAACTATGGCTACACCTTC. As protein: CASSDGDRPNYGYTF.

The V gene is TRBV7-2, the J gene TRBJ1-1; D remains ambiguous. V lost 1 base and J lost 8, with 14 bases in between. This CDR3 comprises 14 residues. Germline V gene lookup returns CDR1 SGHTA and CDR2 FQGNSA. The CDR3 coding sequence is TGTGCCAGCAGCTTAGGCTCCTGGCAGGTCGAAGCTTTCTTT. It encodes CASSLGSWQVEAFF. The complete variable domain, with remaining parts taken from reference TRBV7-2 and TRBJ1-1, reads GAGVSQSPSNKVTEKGKDVELRCDPISGHTALYWYRQSLGQGLEFLIYFQGNSAPDKSGLPSDRFSAERTGGSVSTLTIQRTQQEDSAVYLCASSLGSWQVEAFFGQGTRLTVV.

The chain joins TRBV5-1 to TRBJ2-1; 7 nucleotides line up with TRBD2. The CDR3 sequence is 15 residues long. V dropped 7 bases and J dropped 1; count of bases not matched to a gene: 8. Germline CDR1 reads SGHRS; CDR2 reads YFSETQ. The CDR3 bases are TGCGCCAGCCTGGGGAGGGCGGGTTCCTACAATGAGCAGTTCTTC. This codes for CASLGRAGSYNEQFF.

V and J are TRBV4-2 and TRBJ1-5; D uncertain. Germline V gene data show CDR1 as LGHNA and CDR2 as YNFKEQ. This CDR3 comprises 14 residues. Trimming pared 0 bases from V and 1 base from J, leaving 4 bases between. The CDR3 is CASSQDRSNQPQHF. In DNA form, the CDR3 reads TGTGCCAGCAGCCAAGACCGGAGCAATCAGCCCCAGCATTTT.